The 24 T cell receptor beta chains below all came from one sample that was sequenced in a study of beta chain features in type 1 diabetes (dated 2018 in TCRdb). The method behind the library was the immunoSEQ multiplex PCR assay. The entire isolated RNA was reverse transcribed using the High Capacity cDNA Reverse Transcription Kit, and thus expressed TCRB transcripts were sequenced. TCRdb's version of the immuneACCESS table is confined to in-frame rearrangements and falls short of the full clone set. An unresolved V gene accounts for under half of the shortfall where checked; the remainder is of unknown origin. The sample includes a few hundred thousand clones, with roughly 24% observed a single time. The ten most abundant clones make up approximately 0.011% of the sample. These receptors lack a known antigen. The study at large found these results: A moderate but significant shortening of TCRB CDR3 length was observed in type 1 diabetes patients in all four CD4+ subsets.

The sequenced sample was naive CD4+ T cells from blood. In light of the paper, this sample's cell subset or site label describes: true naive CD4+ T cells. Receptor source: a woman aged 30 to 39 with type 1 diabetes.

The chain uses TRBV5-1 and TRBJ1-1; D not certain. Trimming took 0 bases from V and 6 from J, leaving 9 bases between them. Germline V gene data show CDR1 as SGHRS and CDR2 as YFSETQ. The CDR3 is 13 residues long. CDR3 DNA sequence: TGCGCCAGCAGCTTGGAGTTCCAGGCTGAAGCTTTCTTT. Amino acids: CASSLEFQAEAFF.

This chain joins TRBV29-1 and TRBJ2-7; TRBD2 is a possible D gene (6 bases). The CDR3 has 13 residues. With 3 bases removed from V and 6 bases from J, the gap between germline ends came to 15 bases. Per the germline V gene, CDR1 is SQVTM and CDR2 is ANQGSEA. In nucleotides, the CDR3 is TGCAGCGTTGATGACGGGAGTAGAGGCGAGCAGTACTTC. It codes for CSVDDGSRGEQYF.

CDR3 DNA sequence: TGTGCCAGCAGCTACCCTTCCGGGACTAGCGGACCCGGGGAGCTGTTTTTT. Translated: CASSYPSGTSGPGELFF. The rearrangement uses TRBV7-8 and TRBJ2-2; 11 bases align to TRBD2. Germline assignment: CDR1 SGHVS and CDR2 FQNEAQ. V was pared by 4 bases and J by 6 bases, with 10 bases of the junction left unmatched. CDR3 length: 17 residues.

CDR3 protein: CASSQHRDQPQHF. The CDR3 nucleotides read TGCGCCAGCAGCCAACACCGGGATCAGCCCCAGCATTTT. This chain uses TRBV4-1 with TRBJ1-5; D unclear. Germline CDR1 MGHRA, CDR2 YSYEKL. V was trimmed by 2 bases and J by 5 bases, leaving 7 bases between them. This CDR3 is 13 amino acids long.

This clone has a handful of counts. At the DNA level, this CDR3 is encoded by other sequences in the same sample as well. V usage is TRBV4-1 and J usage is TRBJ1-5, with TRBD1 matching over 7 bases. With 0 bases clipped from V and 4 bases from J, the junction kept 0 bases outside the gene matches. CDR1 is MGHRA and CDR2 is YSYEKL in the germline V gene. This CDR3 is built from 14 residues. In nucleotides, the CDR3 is TGCGCCAGCAGCCAAGAGGACAGGAATCAGCCCCAGCATTTT. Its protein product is CASSQEDRNQPQHF.

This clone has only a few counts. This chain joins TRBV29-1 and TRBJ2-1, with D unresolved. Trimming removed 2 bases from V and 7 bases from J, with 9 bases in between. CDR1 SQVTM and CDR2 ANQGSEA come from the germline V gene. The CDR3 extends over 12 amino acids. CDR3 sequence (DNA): TGCAGCGTTGAACCCCCCTCGAATGAGCAGTTCTTC. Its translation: CSVEPPSNEQFF.

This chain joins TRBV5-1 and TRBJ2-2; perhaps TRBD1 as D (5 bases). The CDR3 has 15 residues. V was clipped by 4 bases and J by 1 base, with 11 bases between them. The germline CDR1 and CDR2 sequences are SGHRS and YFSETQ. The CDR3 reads CASSMTVRNTGELFF. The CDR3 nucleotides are TGCGCCAGCAGCATGACAGTGAGGAACACCGGGGAGCTGTTTTTT. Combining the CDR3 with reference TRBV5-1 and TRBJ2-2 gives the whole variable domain KAGVTQTPRYLIKTRGQQVTLSCSPISGHRSVSWYQQTPGQGLQFLFEYFSETQRNKGNFPGRFSGRQFSNSRSEMNVSTLELGDSALYLCASSMTVRNTGELFFGEGSRLTVL.

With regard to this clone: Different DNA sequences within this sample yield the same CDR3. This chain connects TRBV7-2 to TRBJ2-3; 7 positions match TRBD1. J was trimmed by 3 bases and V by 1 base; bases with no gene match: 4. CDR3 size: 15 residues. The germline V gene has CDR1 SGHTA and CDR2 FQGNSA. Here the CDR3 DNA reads TGTGCCAGCAGCTTAGAGGCAGGGGGAACAGATACGCAGTATTTT. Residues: CASSLEAGGTDTQYF.

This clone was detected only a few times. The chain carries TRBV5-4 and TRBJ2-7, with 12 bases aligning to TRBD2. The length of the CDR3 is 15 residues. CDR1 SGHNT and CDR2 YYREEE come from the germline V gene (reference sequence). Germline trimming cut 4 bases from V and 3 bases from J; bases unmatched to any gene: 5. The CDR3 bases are TGTGCCAGCAGCCGAAGGACTAGCGGGGACTACGAGCAGTACTTC. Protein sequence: CASSRRTSGDYEQYF. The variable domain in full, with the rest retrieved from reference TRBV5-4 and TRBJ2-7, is ETGVTQSPTHLIKTRGQQVTLRCSSQSGHNTVSWYQQALGQGPQFIFQYYREEENGRGNFPPRFSGLQFPNYSSELNVNALELDDSALYLCASSRRTSGDYEQYFGPGTRLTVT.

The CDR3 sequence is CASSLVEGQVHEQYF. The CDR3 coding sequence is TGTGCCAGCAGCTTAGTTGAGGGACAGGTCCACGAGCAGTACTTC. V and J are TRBV7-9 and TRBJ2-7, with 8 bases matching TRBD1. This CDR3 contains 15 residues. CDR1 is SEHNR and CDR2 is FQNEAQ in the germline V gene (reference sequence). J was trimmed by 5 bases and V by 1 base; bases with no gene match: 7.

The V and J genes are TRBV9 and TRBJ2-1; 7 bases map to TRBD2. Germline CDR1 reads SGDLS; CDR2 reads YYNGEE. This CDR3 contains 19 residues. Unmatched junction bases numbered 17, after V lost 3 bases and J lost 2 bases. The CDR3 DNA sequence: TGTGCCAGCAGCGCCCCTCCCAGACCCAGCGGGACCACCTACAATGAGCAGTTCTTC. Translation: CASSAPPRPSGTTYNEQFF.

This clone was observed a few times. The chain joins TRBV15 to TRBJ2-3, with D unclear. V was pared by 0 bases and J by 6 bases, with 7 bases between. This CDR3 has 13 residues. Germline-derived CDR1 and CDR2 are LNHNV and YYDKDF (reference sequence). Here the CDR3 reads CATSRDNRDTQYF. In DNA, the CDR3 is TGTGCCACCAGCAGAGATAATCGGGATACGCAGTATTTT.

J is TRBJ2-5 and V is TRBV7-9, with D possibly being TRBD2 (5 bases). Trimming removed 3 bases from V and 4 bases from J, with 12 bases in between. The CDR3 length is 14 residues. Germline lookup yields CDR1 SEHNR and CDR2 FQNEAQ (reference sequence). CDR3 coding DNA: TGTGCCAGCAGCTTGCCGGGGTCCCCAGAGACCCAGTACTTC. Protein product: CASSLPGSPETQYF.

CDR3 sequence reads: CASSPPGGRVKLFF. The CDR3, as DNA: TGTGCCAGCTCACCACCCGGGGGAAGGGTAAAACTGTTTTTT. The rearrangement uses TRBV18 and TRBJ1-4; tentatively, D is TRBD1 (5 bases). There are 14 residues in the CDR3. The germline V gene has CDR1 KGHSH and CDR2 LQKENI. V gave up 0 bases and J gave up 10 bases, with 12 bases separating them.

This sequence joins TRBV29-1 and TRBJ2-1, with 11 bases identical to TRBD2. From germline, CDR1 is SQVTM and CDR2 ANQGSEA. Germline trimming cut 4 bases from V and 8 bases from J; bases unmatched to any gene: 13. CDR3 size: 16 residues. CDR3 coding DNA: TGCAGCGTTGCTCCCTCACTAGCGGGAGATCGGGATGAGCAGTTCTTC. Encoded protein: CSVAPSLAGDRDEQFF.

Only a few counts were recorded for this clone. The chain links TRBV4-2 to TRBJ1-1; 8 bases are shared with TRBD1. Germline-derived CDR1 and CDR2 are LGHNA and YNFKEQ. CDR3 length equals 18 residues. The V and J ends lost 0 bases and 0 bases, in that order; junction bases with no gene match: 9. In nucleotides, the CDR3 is TGTGCCAGCAGCCAAGATTCTGACAGGGGACCCATGAACACTGAAGCTTTCTTT. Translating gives CASSQDSDRGPMNTEAFF.

CDR3: CSVNGGSRPDTQYF. CDR3 in DNA: TGCAGCGTTAACGGCGGGAGTCGCCCCGATACGCAGTATTTT. The chain couples TRBV29-1 to TRBJ2-3; 7 bases fit TRBD2. With 5 bases clipped from V and 6 bases from J, the junction kept 11 bases outside the gene matches. This CDR3 comprises 14 residues. From germline, CDR1 is SQVTM and CDR2 ANQGSEA.

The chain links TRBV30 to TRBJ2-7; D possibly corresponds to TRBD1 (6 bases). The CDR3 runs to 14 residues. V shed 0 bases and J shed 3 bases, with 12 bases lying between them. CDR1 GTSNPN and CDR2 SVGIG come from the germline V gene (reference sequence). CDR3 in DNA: TGTGCCTGGAGTGTACAGGGAAGAATCTACGAGCAGTACTTC. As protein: CAWSVQGRIYEQYF.

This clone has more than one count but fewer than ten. The CDR3 sequence: CASSPDRAYEQYF. CDR3 sequence (DNA): TGTGCCAGTAGTCCGGACAGGGCCTACGAGCAGTACTTC. The V and J genes are TRBV19 and TRBJ2-7, with 8 bases lining up with TRBD1. V gave up 5 bases and J gave up 2 bases; unmatched junction bases: 2. The V gene's germline CDR1 is LNHDA and CDR2 SQIVND (reference sequence). This CDR3 comprises 13 residues.

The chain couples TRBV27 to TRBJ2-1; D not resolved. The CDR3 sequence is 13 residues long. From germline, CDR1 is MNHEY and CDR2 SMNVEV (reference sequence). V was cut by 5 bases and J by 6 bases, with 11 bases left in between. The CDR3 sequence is CASSILFSNEQFF. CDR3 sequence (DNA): TGTGCCAGCAGTATCCTCTTTTCCAATGAGCAGTTCTTC.

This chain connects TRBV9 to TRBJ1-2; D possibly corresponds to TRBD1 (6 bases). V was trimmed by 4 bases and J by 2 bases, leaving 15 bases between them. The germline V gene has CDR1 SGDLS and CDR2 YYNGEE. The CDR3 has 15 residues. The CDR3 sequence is CASSPTTGLNYGYTF. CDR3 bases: TGTGCCAGCAGCCCCACGACAGGACTGAACTATGGCTACACCTTC.

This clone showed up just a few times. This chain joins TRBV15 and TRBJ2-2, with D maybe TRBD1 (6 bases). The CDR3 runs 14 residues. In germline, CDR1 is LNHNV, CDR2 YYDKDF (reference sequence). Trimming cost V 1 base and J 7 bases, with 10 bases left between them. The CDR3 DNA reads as TGTGCCACCAGCAGAGCGGGGACACGCGGGGAGCTGTTTTTT. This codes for CATSRAGTRGELFF.

The CDR3 loop reads CATSREGTGGFF. CDR3 in DNA: TGTGCCACCAGCAGAGAGGGGACAGGGGGGTTCTTC. The chain uses TRBV15 and TRBJ2-1, with 11 nucleotides matching TRBD1. The CDR3 sequence is 12 residues long. Germline V gene sequence: CDR1 LNHNV, CDR2 YYDKDF (reference sequence). After removal of 0 bases from V and 15 bases from J, the junction contained 1 base not matched to a gene.

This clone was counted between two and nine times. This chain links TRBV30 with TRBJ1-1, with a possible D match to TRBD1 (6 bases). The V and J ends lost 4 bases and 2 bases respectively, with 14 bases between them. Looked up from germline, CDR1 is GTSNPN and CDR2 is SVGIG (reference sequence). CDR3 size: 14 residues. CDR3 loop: CAWTETGENTEAFF. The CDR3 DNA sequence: TGTGCCTGGACCGAGACAGGTGAAAACACTGAAGCTTTCTTT. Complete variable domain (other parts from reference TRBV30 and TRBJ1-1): SQTIHQWPATLVQPVGSPLSLECTVEGTSNPNLYWYRQAAGRGLQLLFYSVGIGQISSEVPQNLSASRPQDRQFILSSKKLLLSDSGFYLCAWTETGENTEAFFGQGTRLTVV.